This is a list of T cell receptor beta chains from one sample in a study of beta chain features in type 1 diabetes. Clones were sequenced by immunoSEQ multiplex PCR, and TCRdb holds only the in-frame ones, with some missing. The data contain approximately 52,000 clones, about 60% of them singletons. The sample was stem cell memory CD4+ T cells from blood. The origin of the receptors is a woman younger than 45 with type 1 diabetes. Both conserved end residues are part of each CDR3. D genes are given only for firm matches. Clone size is shown for a subset of rows, as once, few, many or a class of expanded clone.

J gene: TRBJ2-1
V gene: TRBV12-5
clone size: NA
D gene: TRBD1
CDR3 DNA: TGTGCTAGTGGTCCGACGTGGGGGACAGGGGATAGTGGTGAGCAGTTCTTC
CDR3 protein: CASGPTWGTGDSGEQFF

J gene: TRBJ2-7
V gene: TRBV28
clone size: NA
D gene: TRBD1
CDR3 DNA: TGTGCCAGCAGTTCCTACAGGGGCTGGGAGCAGTACTTC
CDR3 protein: CASSSYRGWEQYF

J gene: TRBJ1-5
V gene: TRBV6-6
clone size: NA
D gene: NA
CDR3 DNA: TGTGCCAGCAGACCGCTTAGCCATAGCAATCAGCCCCAGCATTTT
CDR3 protein: CASRPLSHSNQPQHF

J gene: TRBJ1-2
V gene: TRBV5-1
clone size: NA
D gene: NA
CDR3 DNA: TGCGCCAGCAGCTTCTCAGCGAATGTTGCTAACTATGGCTACACCTTC
CDR3 protein: CASSFSANVANYGYTF

J gene: TRBJ1-2
V gene: TRBV13
clone size: NA
D gene: TRBD1
CDR3 DNA: TGTGCCAGCAGTAAAAGGGACAGGGGTTCCTATGGCTACACCTTC
CDR3 protein: CASSKRDRGSYGYTF

J gene: TRBJ2-7
V gene: TRBV13
clone size: NA
D gene: NA
CDR3 DNA: TGTGCCAGCAGCTTAGAGGGCGGGGAGCAGTACTTC
CDR3 protein: CASSLEGGEQYF

J gene: TRBJ2-1
V gene: TRBV7-9
clone size: NA
D gene: TRBD2
CDR3 DNA: TGTGCCAGCGGGGATAGCGGGAGGCGAGATGAGCAGTTCTTC
CDR3 protein: CASGDSGRRDEQFF

J gene: TRBJ1-5
V gene: TRBV6-5
clone size: NA
D gene: NA
CDR3 DNA: TGTGCCAGCAGTTACTCGCGACAGAGCAATCAGCCCCAGCATTTT
CDR3 protein: CASSYSRQSNQPQHF

J gene: TRBJ1-2
V gene: TRBV18
clone size: NA
D gene: NA
CDR3 DNA: TGTGCCAGCTCACCAGCAGGTTCTAACTATGGCTACACCTTC
CDR3 protein: CASSPAGSNYGYTF

J gene: TRBJ2-7
V gene: TRBV29-1
clone size: NA
D gene: TRBD1
CDR3 DNA: TGCAGCGGCCGGACAGGTGGCGAGCAGTACTTC
CDR3 protein: CSGRTGGEQYF

J gene: TRBJ1-1
V gene: TRBV29-1
clone size: few
D gene: NA
CDR3 DNA: TGCAGCGTTGAGGGGGCAGGGGACACTGAAGCTTTCTTT
CDR3 protein: CSVEGAGDTEAFF

J gene: TRBJ2-5
V gene: TRBV28
clone size: few
D gene: NA
CDR3 DNA: TGTGCCAGCAGTTTTGGGTTAGTCAGGGAGACCCAGTACTTC
CDR3 protein: CASSFGLVRETQYF

J gene: TRBJ2-1
V gene: TRBV7-9
clone size: NA
D gene: TRBD2
CDR3 DNA: TGTGCCAGCAGCTCCGGGACTAGCGGGAAAGAGTTCTTC
CDR3 protein: CASSSGTSGKEFF

J gene: TRBJ2-3
V gene: TRBV5-4
clone size: NA
D gene: TRBD2
CDR3 DNA: TGTGCCAGCAGCCATCGAGCGGGAGGGCCGGGAGATACGCAGTATTTT
CDR3 protein: CASSHRAGGPGDTQYF

J gene: TRBJ2-4
V gene: TRBV7-9
clone size: NA
D gene: NA
CDR3 DNA: TGTGCCAGCACCTCGAGTGGCAAAAACATTCAGTACTTC
CDR3 protein: CASTSSGKNIQYF

J gene: TRBJ2-5
V gene: TRBV30
clone size: NA
D gene: TRBD2
CDR3 DNA: TGTGCCTGGAGTGGACTAGCGGGGTACCTAGAGACCCAGTACTTC
CDR3 protein: CAWSGLAGYLETQYF

J gene: TRBJ1-2
V gene: TRBV15
clone size: NA
D gene: TRBD1
CDR3 DNA: TGTGCCACCAGCAGAGATCTTACCGGGACAGGGGCTCGCGGCTACACCTTC
CDR3 protein: CATSRDLTGTGARGYTF

J gene: TRBJ1-5
V gene: TRBV23-1
clone size: few
D gene: NA
CDR3 DNA: TGCGCCAGCAGTCAGCAGGGTCAGCCCCAGCATTTT
CDR3 protein: CASSQQGQPQHF

J gene: TRBJ2-3
V gene: TRBV6-5
clone size: NA
D gene: TRBD2
CDR3 DNA: TGTGCCAGCAGTTCCGACCTAGCGGGAGGGCCGGATACGCAGTATTTT
CDR3 protein: CASSSDLAGGPDTQYF

J gene: TRBJ1-4
V gene: TRBV4-2
clone size: NA
D gene: TRBD1
CDR3 DNA: TGTGCCAGCAGCCAACGGGGACAGAGTAATGAAAAACTGTTTTTT
CDR3 protein: CASSQRGQSNEKLFF

J gene: TRBJ2-7
V gene: TRBV19
clone size: once
D gene: TRBD1
CDR3 DNA: TGTGCCAGTGGATTACAGGGGGGCGACGAGCAGTACTTC
CDR3 protein: CASGLQGGDEQYF

J gene: TRBJ1-1
V gene: TRBV30
clone size: NA
D gene: TRBD1
CDR3 DNA: TGTGCCTGGAGGGGACAGGGAAACCCAAAAGAAGCTTTCTTT
CDR3 protein: CAWRGQGNPKEAFF

J gene: TRBJ2-7
V gene: TRBV7-2
clone size: NA
D gene: TRBD2
CDR3 DNA: TGTGCCAGCAGCTTAGAACCGGGACTAGCCTACGAGCAGTACTTC
CDR3 protein: CASSLEPGLAYEQYF

J gene: TRBJ2-7
V gene: TRBV28
clone size: once
D gene: TRBD1
CDR3 DNA: TGTGCCAGCAGTTTACCGCCGGGACAGGGGTACGAGCAGTACTTC
CDR3 protein: CASSLPPGQGYEQYF

J gene: TRBJ2-1
V gene: TRBV28
clone size: NA
D gene: TRBD2
CDR3 DNA: TGTGCCAGCAGTTTAATAGCGGGACTCTACAATGAGCAGTTCTTC
CDR3 protein: CASSLIAGLYNEQFF

J gene: TRBJ2-3
V gene: TRBV5-1
clone size: NA
D gene: TRBD1
CDR3 DNA: TGCGCCAGCAGCTTGGGACAGGGAGTAGATACGCAGTATTTT
CDR3 protein: CASSLGQGVDTQYF

J gene: TRBJ2-1
V gene: TRBV7-3
clone size: NA
D gene: NA
CDR3 DNA: TGTGCCAGCAGCTTGTCTAGCAATGAGCAGTTCTTC
CDR3 protein: CASSLSSNEQFF

J gene: TRBJ2-7
V gene: TRBV30
clone size: NA
D gene: NA
CDR3 DNA: TGTGCCTGGAGTCCTGGCCTCTCCTACGAGCAGTACTTC
CDR3 protein: CAWSPGLSYEQYF

J gene: TRBJ2-7
V gene: TRBV29-1
clone size: NA
D gene: TRBD1
CDR3 DNA: TGCAGCGTCAATGGACAGGGTTTCGACGAGCAGTACTTC
CDR3 protein: CSVNGQGFDEQYF

J gene: TRBJ1-5
V gene: TRBV19
clone size: once
D gene: NA
CDR3 DNA: TGTGCCAGTAGTATTAGTGGGACAAACAGCAATCAGCCCCAGCATTTT
CDR3 protein: CASSISGTNSNQPQHF

J gene: TRBJ2-3
V gene: TRBV30
clone size: NA
D gene: TRBD1
CDR3 DNA: TGTGCCTGGGCTCAGGGGACAGGGACAGATACGCAGTATTTT
CDR3 protein: CAWAQGTGTDTQYF

J gene: TRBJ2-7
V gene: TRBV11-1
clone size: NA
D gene: TRBD1
CDR3 DNA: TGTGCCAGCAGCACGCCGTCCGGGACAGGTGACGAGCAGTACTTC
CDR3 protein: CASSTPSGTGDEQYF

J gene: TRBJ2-7
V gene: TRBV30
clone size: NA
D gene: TRBD1
CDR3 DNA: TGTGCCTTTACCGGTAGCAGGGGGAGTTTCTACGAGCAGTACTTC
CDR3 protein: CAFTGSRGSFYEQYF

J gene: TRBJ1-4
V gene: TRBV2
clone size: NA
D gene: TRBD1
CDR3 DNA: TGTGCCAGCAGCGAAACCGGGACAGTAAGGGAAAAACTGTTTTTT
CDR3 protein: CASSETGTVREKLFF

J gene: TRBJ2-1
V gene: TRBV30
clone size: NA
D gene: TRBD1
CDR3 DNA: TGTGCCTGGAGTCCCCGGGACAGGGGGCTCGAGCAGTTCTTC
CDR3 protein: CAWSPRDRGLEQFF

J gene: TRBJ1-1
V gene: TRBV9
clone size: NA
D gene: TRBD1
CDR3 DNA: TGTGCCAGCAGCCCCCGTGGGGACAGGGGGGTGACTGAAGCTTTCTTT
CDR3 protein: CASSPRGDRGVTEAFF

J gene: TRBJ2-2
V gene: TRBV18
clone size: NA
D gene: TRBD1
CDR3 DNA: TGTGCCAGCTCACCACGGACAGGGGTTACCGGGGAGCTGTTTTTT
CDR3 protein: CASSPRTGVTGELFF

J gene: TRBJ1-5
V gene: TRBV7-9
clone size: few
D gene: TRBD1
CDR3 DNA: TGTGCCAGCAGCGAGAAGGACAGGGAACAGCCCCAGCATTTT
CDR3 protein: CASSEKDREQPQHF

J gene: TRBJ1-2
V gene: TRBV5-1
clone size: NA
D gene: NA
CDR3 DNA: TGCGCCAGCAGCTCCCAGCGGCTCTATGGCTACACCTTC
CDR3 protein: CASSSQRLYGYTF

J gene: TRBJ2-7
V gene: TRBV7-2
clone size: NA
D gene: TRBD1
CDR3 DNA: TGTGCCAGTAGGGACAGTTCCTACGAGCAGTACTTC
CDR3 protein: CASRDSSYEQYF

J gene: TRBJ2-3
V gene: TRBV30
clone size: NA
D gene: TRBD2
CDR3 DNA: TGTGCCTGGTCGGGAGGGACATCCACCACAGATACGCAGTATTTT
CDR3 protein: CAWSGGTSTTDTQYF

J gene: TRBJ2-1
V gene: TRBV10-3
clone size: NA
D gene: TRBD2
CDR3 DNA: TGTGCCATCAGGAAGGGACTAGCGGAAAACAATGAGCAGTTCTTC
CDR3 protein: CAIRKGLAENNEQFF

J gene: TRBJ2-1
V gene: TRBV5-6
clone size: NA
D gene: NA
CDR3 DNA: TGTGCCAGCAGCTTGGTACTTAATTCCGACAATGAGCAGTTCTTC
CDR3 protein: CASSLVLNSDNEQFF

J gene: TRBJ2-7
V gene: TRBV11-2
clone size: NA
D gene: TRBD2
CDR3 DNA: TGTGCCAGCAGCTTAGTTGGGGGTAGCGGGACCTACGAGCAGTACTTC
CDR3 protein: CASSLVGGSGTYEQYF

J gene: TRBJ2-3
V gene: TRBV5-1
clone size: NA
D gene: TRBD1
CDR3 DNA: TGCGCCAGCAGCTTGGCCGACAGGGCCGGGTCAGATACGCAGTATTTT
CDR3 protein: CASSLADRAGSDTQYF

J gene: TRBJ1-1
V gene: TRBV10-3
clone size: NA
D gene: TRBD1
CDR3 DNA: TGTGCCATCAAAGTAGGACAGGGGGTCCCTGAAGCTTTCTTT
CDR3 protein: CAIKVGQGVPEAFF

J gene: TRBJ2-1
V gene: TRBV7-3
clone size: NA
D gene: TRBD2
CDR3 DNA: TGTGCCAGCAGGTTGGGCCTAGCGGGGGATGAGCAGTTCTTC
CDR3 protein: CASRLGLAGDEQFF

J gene: TRBJ2-1
V gene: TRBV11-1
clone size: once
D gene: NA
CDR3 DNA: TGTGCCAGCAGCCCAGGGGTCGGTGTGTCAAATGAGCAGTTCTTC
CDR3 protein: CASSPGVGVSNEQFF

J gene: TRBJ2-5
V gene: TRBV14
clone size: few
D gene: TRBD2
CDR3 DNA: TGTGCCAGCAGCCCAGGCGGGAGGGCCGGGGAGACCCAGTACTTC
CDR3 protein: CASSPGGRAGETQYF

J gene: TRBJ2-7
V gene: TRBV5-1
clone size: few
D gene: NA
CDR3 DNA: TGCGCCAGTAGACAATCCCCGGTCCGGGCAAGCGGCTACGAGCAGTACTTC
CDR3 protein: CASRQSPVRASGYEQYF

J gene: TRBJ2-2
V gene: TRBV7-3
clone size: NA
D gene: NA
CDR3 DNA: TGTGCCAGCAGCAACCAAGGGGCCGGGGAGCTGTTTTTT
CDR3 protein: CASSNQGAGELFF

J gene: TRBJ1-2
V gene: TRBV5-4
clone size: NA
D gene: NA
CDR3 DNA: TGTGCCAGCAGCTTGGCCAGGGCTAACTATGGCTACACCTTC
CDR3 protein: CASSLARANYGYTF

J gene: TRBJ2-2
V gene: TRBV29-1
clone size: NA
D gene: NA
CDR3 DNA: TGCAGCGTTGGGGGTCGGACTGCGAACACCGGGGAGCTGTTTTTT
CDR3 protein: CSVGGRTANTGELFF